This paragraph covers one T cell receptor (beta chain) sequence. It lacks a known antigen. No base-level quality is on record; no much larger clone is a single base apart. The data were obtained in a study of T cell responses to AZD1222 COVID-19 vaccine (dated by TCRdb to the early 2020s). As for the study more broadly: A total of roughly 240 trial participants underwent TCR sequencing, of whom around 200 received two doses of AZD1222 and about 25 received two doses of the MenACWY control vaccine. Trial participants were enrolled into age subgroups of 18-55, 56-69 and 70-plus years, which contained roughly 150, 30 and 60 TCR-sequenced participants, respectively. Study-wide findings and limitations: Because no day 14 peak-response samples were available, the repertoires could be characterized only after the peak T cell response. In the small 56-69-year group, the increase in depth fell short of significance, most likely because of low power. After two AZD1222 doses, spike-specific TCR breadth and depth were significantly higher than at day 0 and than in MenACWY recipients. Epitopes outside the regions mutated in the B.1.351 and B.1.1.7 variants were reportedly recognized by nearly half of the unique spike-specific TCRs. The vaccine-associated CD4 TCRs covered the entire spike protein, and the dominant responses fell in regions 160-218 and 743-854. Participants were mostly white British and included more females than males, and it was suggested by the authors that clonal diversity may have been underestimated. Conclusions about previously exposed vaccinees are limited because only five to seven AZD1222 recipients were SARS-CoV-2 seropositive at baseline.

Per the publication, the time point label means: about 28 days (+/-7) after the second vaccine dose. In light of the paper, this sample's treatment or condition label describes: meningococcal conjugate vaccine given as trial control. Vaccinee samples were obtained from the UK trials COV001 and COV002, which included a single-blind randomized controlled phase 2/3 trial of AZD1222 (ChAdOx1 nCoV-19) in healthy adults. For TCRbeta chain sequencing, PBMC samples from trial participants were taken at day 0 and at day 28 after the second dose. The CDR3 regions of human TCRbeta chains were analyzed by immunosequencing. In the original analysis: Repertoire TCRs were checked for matches against a reference library of SARS-CoV-2-specific TCRs that had been generated using the MIRA antigen-specificity platform. Breadth meant the fraction of unique TCRs that were SARS-CoV-2-associated, whereas depth meant the fraction of total T cells that were SARS-CoV-2-associated. Using the MIRA data, every spike-specific TCR was mapped to the spike region that the TCR reacted to and assigned to either a CD4 or a CD8 class. Log10-transformed breadth and depth values were compared by one-way ANOVA with Sidak's multiple comparisons tests. Held by TCRdb, this immuneACCESS table contains in-frame sequences only and omits some clones. Under half of the omission traces to an unresolved V gene where checked; the cause of the rest is unknown. That table furnishes V, J and clone size, whereas the DNA furnished D and trimming. The sample table lists more than 100,000 clones, 65% to 90% of them with a count of one. The ten largest account for roughly 8.7% of the sample.

The CDR3 starts with the cysteine, ends with the phenylalanine, and has 16 residues. Just the 48-base CDR3 DNA is kept, in frame starting at base 1. Via the germline V gene, CDR1 is MNHNS and CDR2 SASEGT. The junction carries 17 bases between V and J, which are trimmed by 2 bases and 3 bases respectively. Sequences were derived from peripheral blood, sampled 28 days after the second dose of the MenACWY control vaccine. Recombination joined TRBV6-1 with TRBJ2-7; tentative D gene TRBD1, with 6 bases matching. The clonotype comes from an adult who received the MenACWY meningococcal vaccine as a control. The CDR3 loop reads CASSETSRAGVYEQYF. The DNA reads TGTGCCAGCAGTGAAACCTCTCGGGCAGGGGTCTACGAGCAGTACTTC.